This paragraph reports one T cell receptor (beta chain). The entry originates in a study of T-cell memory formation after mild COVID-19. TCRdb reanalysed the 5' RACE reads using MiXCR and keeps one entry per CDR3 protein. The data hold approximately 290,000 distinct CDR3 sequences, with 7.5% to 9.5% observed a single time. CDR3 length: 14 residues. The ends lost 4 bases at V and 5 bases at J; junction bases unmatched: 7. The germline gives CDR1 SGHRS, CDR2 YFSETQ. The gene calls are TRBV5-1 and TRBJ2-3; the match to TRBD1 covers 7 bases. The sequencing input was PBMCs or a T cell subset sorted from them (not recorded which). This clonotype was obtained from a man younger than 35 who had mild COVID-19 (a few samples of this study predate the infection). Cell type and time point are not known. This CDR3 reads CASSPGQTKDTQYF. CDR3 bases: TGCGCCAGCAGCCCGGGACAGACTAAAGATACGCAGTATTTT.